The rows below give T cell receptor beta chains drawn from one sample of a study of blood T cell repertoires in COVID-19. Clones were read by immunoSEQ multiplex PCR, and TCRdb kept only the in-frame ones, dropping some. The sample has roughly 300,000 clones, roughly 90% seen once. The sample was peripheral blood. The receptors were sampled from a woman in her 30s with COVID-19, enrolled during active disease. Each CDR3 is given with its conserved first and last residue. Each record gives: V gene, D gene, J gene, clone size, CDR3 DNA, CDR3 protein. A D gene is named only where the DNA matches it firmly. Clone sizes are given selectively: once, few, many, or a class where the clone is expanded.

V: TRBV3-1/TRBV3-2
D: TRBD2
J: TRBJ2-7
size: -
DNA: TGTGCCAGCAGGGGGACTAGCGGGAGTTCCGAGCAGTACTTC
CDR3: CASRGTSGSSEQYF

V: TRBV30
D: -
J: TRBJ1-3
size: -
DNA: TGTGTCTGGAGCCAAGGACAGTTACACTCTGGAAACACCATATATTTT
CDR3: CVWSQGQLHSGNTIYF

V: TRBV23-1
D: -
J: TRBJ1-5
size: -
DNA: TGCGCCAGCAGTTCCCCTCGGGAGCCCCAGCATTTT
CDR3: CASSSPREPQHF

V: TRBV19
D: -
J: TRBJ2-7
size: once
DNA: TGTGCCAGTAGTACGGGACTTTCCACCTACGAGCAGTACTTC
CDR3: CASSTGLSTYEQYF

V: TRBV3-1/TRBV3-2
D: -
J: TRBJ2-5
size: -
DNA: TGTGCCAGCAGCCAAGTTGTGGACACCGATGGAGGGGAGACCCAGTACTTC
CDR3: CASSQVVDTDGGETQYF

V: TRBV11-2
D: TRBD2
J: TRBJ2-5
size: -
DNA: TGTGCCAGCACCAACCGTGGGGGGGGTGGTGGCGAGACCCAGTACTTC
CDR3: CASTNRGGGGGETQYF

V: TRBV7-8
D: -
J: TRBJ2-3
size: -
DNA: TGTGCCAGCAGCTTAGCGCACACAGGGTCAGGGGATACGCAGTATTTT
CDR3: CASSLAHTGSGDTQYF

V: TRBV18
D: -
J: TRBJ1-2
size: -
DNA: TGTGCCAGCTCACCGGAGGGTTGGTATGGCTACACCTTC
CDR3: CASSPEGWYGYTF

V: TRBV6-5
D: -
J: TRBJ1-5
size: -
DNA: TGTGCCAGCAGTTACAGACAAGTTAATCAGCCCCAGCATTTT
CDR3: CASSYRQVNQPQHF

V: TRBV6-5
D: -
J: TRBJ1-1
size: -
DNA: TGTGCCCCGGGGGGGGGAACTGAAGCTTTCTTT
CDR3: CAPGGGTEAFF

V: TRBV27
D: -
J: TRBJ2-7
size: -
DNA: TGTGCCAGCAGTATATCCGGGAGAATCTACGAGCAGTACTTC
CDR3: CASSISGRIYEQYF

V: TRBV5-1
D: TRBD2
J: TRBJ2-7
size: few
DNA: TGCGCCAGCAGCTTGGTGCAGCGGGGGGGTGATGGGCAGTACTTC
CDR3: CASSLVQRGGDGQYF

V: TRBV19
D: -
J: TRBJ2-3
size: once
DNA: TGTGCCAGTACCCCGGACAGTGGGGCCACAGATACGCAGTATTTT
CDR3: CASTPDSGATDTQYF

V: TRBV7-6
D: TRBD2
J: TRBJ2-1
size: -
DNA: TGTGCCAGCAGCTTAGCCCTAGCGGGAGCAAACAATGAGCAGTTCTTC
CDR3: CASSLALAGANNEQFF

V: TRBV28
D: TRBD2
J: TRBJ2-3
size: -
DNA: TGTGCCAGCAGTATAGCGGGAGTGGTGACAGATACGCAGTATTTT
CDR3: CASSIAGVVTDTQYF

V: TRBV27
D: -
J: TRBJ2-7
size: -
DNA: TGTGCCAGCGGTCTAGCGCGGGAAAGCTACGAGCAGTACTTC
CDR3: CASGLARESYEQYF

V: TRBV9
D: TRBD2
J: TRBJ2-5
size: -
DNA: TGTGCCAGCAGCGGAGGACTAGGACTCCAGTACTTC
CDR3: CASSGGLGLQYF

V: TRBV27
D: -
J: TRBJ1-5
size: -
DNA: TGTGCCAGCAGTTCCGGTCCCGTGGGAGCCCAGCATTTT
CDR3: CASSSGPVGAQHF

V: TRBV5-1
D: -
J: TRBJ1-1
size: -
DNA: TGCGCCAGCAGCTTGAACGGACTCATGAACACTGAAGCTTTCTTT
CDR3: CASSLNGLMNTEAFF

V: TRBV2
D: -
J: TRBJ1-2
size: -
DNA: TGTGCCAGCAGTCCCATACTAGACAGGTATCCTAACTATGGCTACACCTTC
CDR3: CASSPILDRYPNYGYTF

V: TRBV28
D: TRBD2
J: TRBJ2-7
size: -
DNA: TGTGCCAGCAGTTTAACCCCGGGGACTAGCGGGAGGTACGAGCAGTACTTC
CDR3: CASSLTPGTSGRYEQYF

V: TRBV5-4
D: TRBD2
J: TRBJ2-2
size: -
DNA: TGTGCCAGCAGCTTCACCGGGAGGGGGGTAACCGGGGAGCTGTTTTTT
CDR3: CASSFTGRGVTGELFF

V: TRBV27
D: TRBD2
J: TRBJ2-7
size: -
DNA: TGTGCCAGCAGTCTTGGACTAGCGGGGGCCCAGCACTACGAGCAGTACTTC
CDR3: CASSLGLAGAQHYEQYF

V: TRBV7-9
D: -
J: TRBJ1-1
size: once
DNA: TGTGCCAGCAGCTTTGGGGGGGCCAACACTGAAGCTTTCTTT
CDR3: CASSFGGANTEAFF

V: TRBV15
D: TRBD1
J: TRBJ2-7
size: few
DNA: TGTGCCACCAGCAGAGATCCACAGGGGTACGAGCAGTACTTC
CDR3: CATSRDPQGYEQYF

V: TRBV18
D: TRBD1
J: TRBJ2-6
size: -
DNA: TGTGCCAGCTCACCCCCGGGACAGGGGGCCTCTGGGGCCAACGTCCTGACTTTC
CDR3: CASSPPGQGASGANVLTF

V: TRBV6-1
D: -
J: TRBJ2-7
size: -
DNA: TGTGCCAGCAGTGAACTCCCCACACAACGCCCCTACGAGCAGTACTTC
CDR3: CASSELPTQRPYEQYF

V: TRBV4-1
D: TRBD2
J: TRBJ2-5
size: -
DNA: TGCGCCAGCAGCCAAGGGGGAGGGGACCAAGAGACCCAGTACTTC
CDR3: CASSQGGGDQETQYF

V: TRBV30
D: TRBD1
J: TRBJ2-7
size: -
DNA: TGTGCCTGGCCTCCCCTGGACAGGGGGAATTTCCACGAGCAGTACTTC
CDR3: CAWPPLDRGNFHEQYF

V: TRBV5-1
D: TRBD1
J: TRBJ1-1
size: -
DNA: TGCGCCAGCAGCCCTAACAGGGGGAGGATGAACACTGAAGCTTTCTTT
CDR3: CASSPNRGRMNTEAFF

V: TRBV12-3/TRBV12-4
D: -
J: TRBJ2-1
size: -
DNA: TGTGCCAGCAGTTTAGTCGCAGGGGAGCAGTTCTTC
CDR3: CASSLVAGEQFF

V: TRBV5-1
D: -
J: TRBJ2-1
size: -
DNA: TGCGCCAGCAGCTCTAGCAATGAGCAGTTCTTC
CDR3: CASSSSNEQFF

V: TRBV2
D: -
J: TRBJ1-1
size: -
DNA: TGTGCCAGCAGTGGATCGGACAGGAACACTGAAGCTTTCTTT
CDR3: CASSGSDRNTEAFF

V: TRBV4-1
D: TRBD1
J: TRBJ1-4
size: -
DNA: TGCGCCAGCAGCCAAGATCGATCTATCGGACAGGGCTATGAAAAACTGTTTTTT
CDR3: CASSQDRSIGQGYEKLFF

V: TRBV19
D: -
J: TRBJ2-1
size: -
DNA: TGTGCCACTATAGCGAGATCAAGCAGGAATGAGCAGTTCTTC
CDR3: CATIARSSRNEQFF

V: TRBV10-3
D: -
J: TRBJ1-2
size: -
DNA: TGTGCCATCAGTGAACCGACCAGGCCAAACTATGGCTACACCTTC
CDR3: CAISEPTRPNYGYTF

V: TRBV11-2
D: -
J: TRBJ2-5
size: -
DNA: TGTGCCAGCAGCTCAAAGCCGACAGCTCAAGAGACCCAGTACTTC
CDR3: CASSSKPTAQETQYF

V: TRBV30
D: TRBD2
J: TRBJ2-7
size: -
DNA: TGTGCCTGGAGTATCAGCGGGATTTCCTACGAGCAGTACTTC
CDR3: CAWSISGISYEQYF

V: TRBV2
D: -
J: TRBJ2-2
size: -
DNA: TGTGCCAGCATTCGGGCCGGGGAGCTGTTTTTT
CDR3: CASIRAGELFF

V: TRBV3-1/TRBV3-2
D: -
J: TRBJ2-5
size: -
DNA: TGTGCCAGCAGCCAAGGCCCAGGGTTTCAAGAGACCCAGTACTTC
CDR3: CASSQGPGFQETQYF

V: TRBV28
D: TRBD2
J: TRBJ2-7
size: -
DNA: TGTGCCAGCAGCCGGACTAGCGGGACCTACGAGCAGTACTTC
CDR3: CASSRTSGTYEQYF

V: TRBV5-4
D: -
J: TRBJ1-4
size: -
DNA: TGTGCCAGCAGCACCGGACTGACGGGTACGACTGAGGAACTGTTTTTT
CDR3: CASSTGLTGTTEELFF

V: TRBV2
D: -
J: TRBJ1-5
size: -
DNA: TGTGCCAGCAGTACCGCCCTACAGGGAAGCAATCAGCCCCAGCATTTT
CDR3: CASSTALQGSNQPQHF

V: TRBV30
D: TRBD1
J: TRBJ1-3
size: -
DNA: TGTGCCTGGGGACAGGGAGGAGGAAACACCATATATTTT
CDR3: CAWGQGGGNTIYF

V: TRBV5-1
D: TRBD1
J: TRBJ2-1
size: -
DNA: TGCGCCAGCAGCTTACAGGGGAGCGGAGACAATGAGCAGTTCTTC
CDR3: CASSLQGSGDNEQFF

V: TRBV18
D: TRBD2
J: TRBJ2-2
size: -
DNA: TGTGCCAGCTCACCTACCGGACTAGCGAACACCGGGGAGCTGTTTTTT
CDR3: CASSPTGLANTGELFF

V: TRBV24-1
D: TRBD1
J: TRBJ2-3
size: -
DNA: TGTGCCACCAGTGATCCCGGGACAGGCACAGATACGCAGTATTTT
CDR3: CATSDPGTGTDTQYF

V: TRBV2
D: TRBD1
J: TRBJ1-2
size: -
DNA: TGTGCCAGCAGTAGGGACAGCGCGGACTATGGCTACACCTTC
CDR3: CASSRDSADYGYTF

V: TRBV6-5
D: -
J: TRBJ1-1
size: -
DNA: TGTGCCAGCACTGGGGGCGCGGGGGACACTGAAGCTTTCTTT
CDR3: CASTGGAGDTEAFF

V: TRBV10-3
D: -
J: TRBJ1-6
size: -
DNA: TGTGCCATCAGTGAGTCGGAGGGGTCGCCCCTCCACTTT
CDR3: CAISESEGSPLHF

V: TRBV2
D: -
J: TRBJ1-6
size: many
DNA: TGTGCCAGCTTGGACGGAGGTGATAATTCACCCCTCCACTTT
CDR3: CASLDGGDNSPLHF

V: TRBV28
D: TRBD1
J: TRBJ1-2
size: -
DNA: TGTGCCAGCAGTCCCCTACCGGGACAGGGCCCCTATGGCTACACCTTC
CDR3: CASSPLPGQGPYGYTF

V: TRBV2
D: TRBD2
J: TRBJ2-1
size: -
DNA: TGTGCCAGCAGCCGGTCTAGCGGAGCCTACAATGAGCAGTTCTTC
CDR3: CASSRSSGAYNEQFF